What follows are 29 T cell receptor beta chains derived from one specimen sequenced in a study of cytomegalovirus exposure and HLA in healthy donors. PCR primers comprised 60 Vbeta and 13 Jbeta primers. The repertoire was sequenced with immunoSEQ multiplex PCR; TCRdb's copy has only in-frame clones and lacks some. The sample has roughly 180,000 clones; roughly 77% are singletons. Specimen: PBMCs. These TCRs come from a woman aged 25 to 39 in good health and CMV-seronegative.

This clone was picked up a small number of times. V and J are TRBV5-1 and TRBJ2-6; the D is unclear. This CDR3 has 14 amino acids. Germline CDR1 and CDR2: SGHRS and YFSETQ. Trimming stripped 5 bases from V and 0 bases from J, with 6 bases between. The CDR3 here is CASRGDSGANVLTF. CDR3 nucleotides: TGCGCCAGCAGAGGAGACTCTGGGGCCAACGTCCTGACTTTC. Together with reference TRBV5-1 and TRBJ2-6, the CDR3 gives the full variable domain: KAGVTQTPRYLIKTRGQQVTLSCSPISGHRSVSWYQQTPGQGLQFLFEYFSETQRNKGNFPGRFSGRQFSNSRSEMNVSTLELGDSALYLCASRGDSGANVLTFGAGSRLTVL.

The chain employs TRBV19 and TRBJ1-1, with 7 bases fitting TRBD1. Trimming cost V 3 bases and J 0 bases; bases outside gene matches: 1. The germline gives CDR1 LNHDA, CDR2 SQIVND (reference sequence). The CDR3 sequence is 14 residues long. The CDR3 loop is CASSIGTVNTEAFF. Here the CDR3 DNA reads TGTGCCAGTAGTATCGGGACAGTGAACACTGAAGCTTTCTTT.

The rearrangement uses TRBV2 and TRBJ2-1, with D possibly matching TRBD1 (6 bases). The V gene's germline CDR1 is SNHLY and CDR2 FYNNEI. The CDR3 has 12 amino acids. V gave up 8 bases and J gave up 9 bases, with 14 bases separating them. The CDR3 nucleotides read TGTGCCAGCGAATCAGGGGCCGGTGAGCAGTTCTTC. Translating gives CASESGAGEQFF. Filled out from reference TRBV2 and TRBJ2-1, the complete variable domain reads EPEVTQTPSHQVTQMGQEVILRCVPISNHLYFYWYRQILGQKVEFLVSFYNNEISEKSEIFDDQFSVERPDGSNFTLKIRSTKLEDSAMYFCASESGAGEQFFGPGTRLTVL.

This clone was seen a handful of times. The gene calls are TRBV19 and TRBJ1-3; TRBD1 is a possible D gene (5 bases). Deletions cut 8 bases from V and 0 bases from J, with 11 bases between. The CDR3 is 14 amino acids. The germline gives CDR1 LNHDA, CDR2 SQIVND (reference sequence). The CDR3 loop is CASYGGGSGNTIYF. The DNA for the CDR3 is TGTGCCAGTTATGGGGGGGGCTCTGGAAACACCATATATTTT.

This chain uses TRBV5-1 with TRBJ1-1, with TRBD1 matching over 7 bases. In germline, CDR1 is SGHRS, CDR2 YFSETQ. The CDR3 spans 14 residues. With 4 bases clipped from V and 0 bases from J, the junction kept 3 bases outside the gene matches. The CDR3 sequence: CASSRDSLNTEAFF. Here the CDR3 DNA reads TGCGCCAGCAGCCGGGACAGCCTGAACACTGAAGCTTTCTTT.

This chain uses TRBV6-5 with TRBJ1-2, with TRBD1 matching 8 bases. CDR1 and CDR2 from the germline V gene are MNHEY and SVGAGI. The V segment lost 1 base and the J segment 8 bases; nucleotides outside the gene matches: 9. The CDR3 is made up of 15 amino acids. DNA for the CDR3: TGTGCCAGCAGTTACTACAACCAATGGACAGGGGGCTACACCTTC. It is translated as CASSYYNQWTGGYTF.

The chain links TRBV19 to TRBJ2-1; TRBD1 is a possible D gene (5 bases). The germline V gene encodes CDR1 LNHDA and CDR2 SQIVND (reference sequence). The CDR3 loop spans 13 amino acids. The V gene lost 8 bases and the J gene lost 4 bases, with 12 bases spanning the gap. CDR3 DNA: TGTGCCAGTCAGCCAGGGTCGTACAATGAGCAGTTCTTC. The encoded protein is CASQPGSYNEQFF.

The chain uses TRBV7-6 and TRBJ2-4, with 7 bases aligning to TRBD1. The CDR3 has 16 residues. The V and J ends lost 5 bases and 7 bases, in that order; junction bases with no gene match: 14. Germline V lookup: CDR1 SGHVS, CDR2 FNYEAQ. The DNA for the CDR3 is TGTGCCAGCAGCACGTCCCGACAGGGATGGGATAACATTCAGTACTTC. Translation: CASSTSRQGWDNIQYF. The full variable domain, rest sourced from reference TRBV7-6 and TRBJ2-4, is GAGVSQSPRYKVTKRGQDVALRCDPISGHVSLYWYRQALGQGPEFLTYFNYEAQQDKSGLPNDRFSAERPEGSISTLTIQRTEQRDSAMYRCASSTSRQGWDNIQYFGAGTRLSVL.

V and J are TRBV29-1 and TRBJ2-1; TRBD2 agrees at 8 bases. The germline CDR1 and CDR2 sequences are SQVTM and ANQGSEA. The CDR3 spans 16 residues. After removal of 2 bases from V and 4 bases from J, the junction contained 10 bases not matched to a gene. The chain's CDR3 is CSVESGLAGGYNEQFF. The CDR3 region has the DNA TGCAGCGTTGAATCCGGCCTTGCGGGGGGATACAATGAGCAGTTCTTC.

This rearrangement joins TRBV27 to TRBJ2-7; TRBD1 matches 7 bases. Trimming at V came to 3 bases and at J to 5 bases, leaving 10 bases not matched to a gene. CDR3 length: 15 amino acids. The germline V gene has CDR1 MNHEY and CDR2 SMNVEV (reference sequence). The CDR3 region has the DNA TGTGCCAGCAGTTTCTTCTTCCGGGACAGTAACGAGCAGTACTTC. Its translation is CASSFFFRDSNEQYF.

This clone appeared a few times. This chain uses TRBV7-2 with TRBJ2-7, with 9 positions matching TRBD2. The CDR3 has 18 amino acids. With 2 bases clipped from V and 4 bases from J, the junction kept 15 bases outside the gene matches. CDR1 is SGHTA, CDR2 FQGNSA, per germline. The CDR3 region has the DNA TGTGCCAGCAGCTTACGGCTAGCGGGGATCCGGGGGGTGTACGAGCAGTACTTC. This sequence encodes CASSLRLAGIRGVYEQYF.

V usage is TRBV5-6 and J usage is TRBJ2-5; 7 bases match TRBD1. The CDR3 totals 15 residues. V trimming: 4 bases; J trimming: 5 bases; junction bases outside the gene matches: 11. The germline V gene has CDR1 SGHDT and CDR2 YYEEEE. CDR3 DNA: TGTGCCAGCAGCCCTGGGACAGCCTGGGTGGAGACCCAGTACTTC. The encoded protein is CASSPGTAWVETQYF.

This CDR3 is CASSNRGSSYNEQFF. For the CDR3, the DNA is TGTGCCAGCAGTAACAGGGGGTCCTCCTACAATGAGCAGTTCTTC. This chain uses TRBV2 with TRBJ2-1; 8 bases align to TRBD1. Looked up from germline, CDR1 is SNHLY and CDR2 is FYNNEI. The CDR3 sequence is 15 residues long. Trimming took 5 bases from V and 0 from J; bases not matched to a gene: 3. Filled out from reference TRBV2 and TRBJ2-1, the complete variable domain reads EPEVTQTPSHQVTQMGQEVILRCVPISNHLYFYWYRQILGQKVEFLVSFYNNEISEKSEIFDDQFSVERPDGSNFTLKIRSTKLEDSAMYFCASSNRGSSYNEQFFGPGTRLTVL.

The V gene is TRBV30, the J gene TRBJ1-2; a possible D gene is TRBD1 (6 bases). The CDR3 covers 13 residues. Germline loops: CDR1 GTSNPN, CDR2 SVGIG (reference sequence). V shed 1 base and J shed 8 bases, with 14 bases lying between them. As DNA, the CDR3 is TGTGCCTGGAGTGCCACAGGGCTTGAGGGCTACACCTTC. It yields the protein CAWSATGLEGYTF.

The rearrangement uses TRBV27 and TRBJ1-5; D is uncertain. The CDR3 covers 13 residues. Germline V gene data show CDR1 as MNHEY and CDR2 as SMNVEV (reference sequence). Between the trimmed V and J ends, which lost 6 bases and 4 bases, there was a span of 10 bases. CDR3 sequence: CASRLTGNQPQHF. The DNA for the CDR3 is TGTGCCAGCAGGCTGACGGGGAATCAGCCCCAGCATTTT.

For the CDR3, the DNA is TGTGCCAGCAGTTACTCCAGGGTGGGCTACGAGCAGTACTTC. Residues: CASSYSRVGYEQYF. The chain is built from TRBV6-5 and TRBJ2-7; D is possibly TRBD1 (5 bases). The germline V gene encodes CDR1 MNHEY and CDR2 SVGAGI. The length of the CDR3 is 14 residues. Between the trimmed V and J ends, which lost 0 bases and 3 bases, there was a span of 9 bases.

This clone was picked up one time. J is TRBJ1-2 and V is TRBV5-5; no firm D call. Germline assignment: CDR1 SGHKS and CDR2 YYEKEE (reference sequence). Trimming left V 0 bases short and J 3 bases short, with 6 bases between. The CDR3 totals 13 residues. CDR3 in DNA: TGTGCCAGCAGCTTGGGTACAGACTATGGCTACACCTTC. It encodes CASSLGTDYGYTF.

The CDR3 DNA reads as TGTGCCAGCAGCTGGGGCTTAAACGCTGAAGCTTTCTTT. Translated: CASSWGLNAEAFF. V is TRBV7-3 and J is TRBJ1-1; D is perhaps TRBD1 (5 bases). CDR1 is SGHTA, CDR2 FQGTGA, per germline. V gave up 4 bases and J gave up 6 bases, with 12 bases separating them. The CDR3 is made up of 13 amino acids.

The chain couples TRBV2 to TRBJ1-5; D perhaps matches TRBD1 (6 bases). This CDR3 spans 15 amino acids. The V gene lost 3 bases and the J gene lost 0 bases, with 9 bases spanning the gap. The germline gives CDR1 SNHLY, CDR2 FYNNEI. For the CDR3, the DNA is TGTGCCAGCAGTGAGTACAGGGATAGCAATCAGCCCCAGCATTTT. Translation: CASSEYRDSNQPQHF.

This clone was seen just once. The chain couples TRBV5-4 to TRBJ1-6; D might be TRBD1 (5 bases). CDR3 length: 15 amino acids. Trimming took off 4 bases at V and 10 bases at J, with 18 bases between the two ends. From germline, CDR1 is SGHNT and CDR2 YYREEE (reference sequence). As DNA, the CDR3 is TGTGCCAGCAGCAGCGGGGCACCACAAGTCTCACCCCTCCACTTT. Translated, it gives CASSSGAPQVSPLHF.

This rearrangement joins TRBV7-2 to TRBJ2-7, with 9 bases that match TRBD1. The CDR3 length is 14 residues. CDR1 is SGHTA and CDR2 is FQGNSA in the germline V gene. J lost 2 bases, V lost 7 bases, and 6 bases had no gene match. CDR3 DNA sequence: TGTGCCAGCAACCCGACAGGGGGACCCTACGAGCAGTACTTC. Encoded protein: CASNPTGGPYEQYF.

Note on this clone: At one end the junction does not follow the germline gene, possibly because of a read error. The CDR3 sequence is CASSHEGEITDTQYF. The DNA for the CDR3 is TGTGCTAGCAGCCACGAGGGGGAAATCACAGATACGCAGTATTTT. The chain is built from TRBV7-7 and TRBJ2-3, with D perhaps TRBD1 (6 bases). Germline V gives CDR1 SSHAT, CDR2 FNYEAQ (reference sequence). CDR3 length equals 15 residues.

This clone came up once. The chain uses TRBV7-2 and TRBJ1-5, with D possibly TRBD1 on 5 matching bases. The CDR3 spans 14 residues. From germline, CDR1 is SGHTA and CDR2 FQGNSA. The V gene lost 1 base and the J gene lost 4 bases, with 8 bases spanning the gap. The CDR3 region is CASSLGGENQPQHF. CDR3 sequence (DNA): TGTGCCAGCAGCTTAGGGGGGGAAAATCAGCCCCAGCATTTT.

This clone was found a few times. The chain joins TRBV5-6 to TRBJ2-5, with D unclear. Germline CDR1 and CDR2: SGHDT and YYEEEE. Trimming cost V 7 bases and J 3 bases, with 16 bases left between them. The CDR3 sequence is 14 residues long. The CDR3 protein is CASRLPSQEETQYF. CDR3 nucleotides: TGTGCCAGCCGCCTACCCAGCCAGGAAGAGACCCAGTACTTC.

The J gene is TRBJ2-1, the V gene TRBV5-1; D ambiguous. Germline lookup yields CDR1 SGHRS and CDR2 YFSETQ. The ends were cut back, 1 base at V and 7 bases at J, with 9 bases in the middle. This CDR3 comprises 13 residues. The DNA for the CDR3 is TGCGCCAGCAGCTTGATAACCCAGAATGAGCAGTTCTTC. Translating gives CASSLITQNEQFF. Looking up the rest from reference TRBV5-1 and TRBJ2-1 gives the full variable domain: KAGVTQTPRYLIKTRGQQVTLSCSPISGHRSVSWYQQTPGQGLQFLFEYFSETQRNKGNFPGRFSGRQFSNSRSEMNVSTLELGDSALYLCASSLITQNEQFFGPGTRLTVL.

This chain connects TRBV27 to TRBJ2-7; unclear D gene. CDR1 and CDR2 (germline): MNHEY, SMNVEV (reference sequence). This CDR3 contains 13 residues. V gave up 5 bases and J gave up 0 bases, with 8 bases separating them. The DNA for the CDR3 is TGTGCCAGCAGTCCCGCGCCCTCCTACGAGCAGTACTTC. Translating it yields CASSPAPSYEQYF.

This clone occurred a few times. CDR3 region: CASSRLDGGVDTQYF. The DNA for the CDR3 is TGTGCCAGCAGTCGCCTAGACGGGGGAGTAGATACGCAGTATTTT. The chain has TRBV6-6 and TRBJ2-3, with D possibly being TRBD2 (6 bases). The germline CDR1 and CDR2 sequences are MNHNY and SVGAGI (reference sequence). This CDR3 has 15 residues. The germline V and J ends were trimmed by 5 bases and 5 bases, with 17 bases remaining between them.

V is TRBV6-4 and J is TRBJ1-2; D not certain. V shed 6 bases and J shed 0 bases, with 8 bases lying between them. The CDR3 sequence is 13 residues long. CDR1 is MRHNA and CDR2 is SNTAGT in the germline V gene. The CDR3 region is CASRGGTNYGYTF. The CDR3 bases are TGTGCCAGCAGGGGCGGGACTAACTATGGCTACACCTTC.

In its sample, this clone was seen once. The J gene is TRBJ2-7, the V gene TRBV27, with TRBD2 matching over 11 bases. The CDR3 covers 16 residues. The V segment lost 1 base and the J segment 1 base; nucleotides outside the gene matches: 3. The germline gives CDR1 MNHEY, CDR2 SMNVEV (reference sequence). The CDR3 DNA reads TGTGCCAGCAGTTTATGGGGGACTAGCGGATCCTACGAGCAGTACTTC. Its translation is CASSLWGTSGSYEQYF.